This T cell receptor beta chain was identified during a study of blood T cell repertoires in COVID-19 (dated by TCRdb to the early 2020s). Context from the whole study: Samples from collaborators originated in the United States, Italy and Spain and spanned both the acute and convalescent phases of COVID-19. The prospective study material was composed of cDNA or gDNA derived from T cells, B-cell-depleted T cells, or PBMCs. Subjects who had been exposed to COVID-19, were actively infected with it, or had recovered from it provided the deeply sampled blood TCRbeta repertoires that made up the dataset. The repertoires were released in a freely available public database meant as a resource for research on the immune response to SARS-CoV-2. Samples came from the ongoing ImmuneRACE study (first 160 participants) plus 1,254 subjects from 6 global collaborators. The sample metadata nearly always contained a de-identified subject ID, COVID-19 status, age in years and sex. Where available, HLA class I and class II types were taken from metadata supplied by the sample provider and were not determined by assay-based typing.

The immunoSEQ Assay, a bias-controlled multiplex PCR, was used to amplify TCRbeta CDR3 regions from genomic DNA. In the paper's pipeline: Within the assay, amplification of reference gene primers was used to estimate how many nucleated cells each sample contained. To quantify the absolute abundance of each unique TCRbeta CDR3 rearrangement, sequence reads were collapsed and filtered. For each sample, productive Simpson clonality was calculated as the square root of Simpson's diversity index across productive rearrangements. As stored in TCRdb, this immuneACCESS dataset retains in-frame rearrangements with V and J assigned. A fraction of the clones does not appear; measured against another copy, unresolved V genes explain less than half of the discrepancy, and the remainder lacks a known reason. V, J and clone size derive from that table, while D and trimming were established from the DNA sequence. The sample table lists about 150,000 clones, 80% to 90% of them with a count of one. The ten largest clones add up to around 14% of the sample.

Comment on this clone: It lacks a known antigen. Base qualities are not at hand, and no much larger clone is one base apart.

Summary of the overall study and its limitations: The amount of clinical and demographic metadata varied by source and participant and was provided uncurated.

Whole blood was collected in K2EDTA tubes by collaborating institutions according to the institutions' own protocols. For TCRbeta analysis, collaborator samples were shipped as frozen whole blood, as isolated PBMCs, or as DNA extracted from either sample type. The germline V and J ends show losses of 4 bases and 4 bases respectively, and no gene match explains 9 bases of the junction. The germline V gene specifies SNHLY as CDR1 and FYNNEI as CDR2. The CDR3 contains 15 residues, cysteine and phenylalanine counted. The entry retains the CDR3 DNA only, 45 bases that are in frame from base 1. The chain employs TRBV2 and TRBJ2-5; 7 bases in the middle match TRBD2. What was sequenced was peripheral blood. This clonotype was sampled from a woman in her forties with acute or convalescent COVID-19. The DNA sequence follows: TGTGCCAGCAGTGTCGCCACAGCGGGAAGAGAGACCCAGTACTTC. Its protein product is CASSVATAGRETQYF.